Ten or more counts support the clone carrying this TCR beta chain. MiXCR, applied by TCRdb to the 5' RACE reads, yields one record per CDR3 protein. The repertoire holds more than 65,000 distinct CDR3 sequences, with roughly an eighth as singletons. The entry originates in a study of early T cells in non-severe SARS-CoV-2 infection. Study-level information: The input, bulk RNA from unsorted whole blood, was sequenced, and chains were unpaired.

The CDR3 spans 15 residues. Trimming left V 0 bases short and J 5 bases short, with 11 bases between. Germline V gene sequence: CDR1 ENHRY, CDR2 SYGVKD. Sequencing used whole blood. The receptor was derived from an adult who was a healthcare worker with PCR-confirmed SARS-CoV-2 infection or an uninfected control (not recorded which). The chain carries TRBV10-3 and TRBJ1-5; TRBD1 is a possible D gene (5 bases). The CDR3 region is CAISESAPGDQPQHF. In DNA, the CDR3 is TGTGCCATCAGTGAGTCGGCGCCGGGGGATCAGCCCCAGCATTTT.